The text below deals with one T cell receptor beta chain. Its antigen is currently not known. Base qualities are missing; no much larger clone stands one base away. The CDR3 starts with the cysteine, ends with the phenylalanine, and has 14 residues. Here the CDR3 DNA is all that survives: 42 bases in frame from base 1. V is clipped by 0 bases and J by 5 bases, and the sequence between their germline boundaries is 8 bases long. The germline V gene (reference sequence) sets CDR1 to SEHNR and CDR2 to FQNEAQ. These data are taken from a study of shared clonotypes between healthy human individuals (dated by TCRdb to 2018 to 2020). The study in broad terms: Three men and a couple of women, aged 18 to 49 years, made up the cohort. For each donor, three plates each were used for CD4 naive and CD4 memory, two plates were used for CD8 naive, and one plate was used for CD8 memory. The study deeply sequenced blood TCR repertoires of about five healthy adults to estimate repertoire size and the extent of clonotype sharing between individuals. To increase sequencing depth and limit assay-specific biases, TCR repertoire library preparation and sequencing were carried out by different laboratories using diverse techniques. Between about 0.85 and 8.9 billion PBMCs per donor were obtained by leukapheresis.

CD8 naive samples were CD45RO-negative cells positively selected for CCR7, giving a CD45RA+CCR7+ population that excluded TemRA cells. The donors were healthy, HIV-negative adults who had no recently reported acute infections or vaccinations. Every donor was a Caucasian adult living in Nashville, Tennessee, USA. After blood collection by leukapheresis, PBMCs were isolated using Ficoll-Histopaque density gradient centrifugation and then cryopreserved in the vapor phase of liquid nitrogen. Analytical flow cytometry was used to check the purity and quantity of every magnetically sorted T cell population. Each sorted fraction had its genomic DNA isolated and then quantified by UV absorbance on a Nanodrop 2000c. The research as a whole found: Pairwise subsampling indicated that sequencing depth was expected to affect the degree of clonotype sharing among donors. Roughly 5% of naive CD4, 3% to 3.5% of naive CD8, roughly 2.4% of memory CD4, and roughly 0.4% of memory CD8 clonotypes were shared across several donors. Compared with non-shared clonotypes, clonotypes shared by all four sorted-subset donors had higher generation probabilities. Even with the large sequencing depth, rarefaction of the sorted-subset datasets indicated that sequencing was incomplete. The genetic and exposure-history diversity represented was limited by the small number of donors. Sampling was limited to blood, and TCR repertoires in tissue likely differ from TCR repertoires in blood. Naive subsets generally had larger estimated clonotype richness than memory subsets.

Using the deep immunoSEQ assay, multiplex PCR amplified TCR CDR3 regions from genomic DNA. Extracted genomic DNA from each cell subset was spread evenly across all wells of several immunoSEQ 96-well plates, with each plate serving as a replicate. For sorted subsets, around 200 ng genomic DNA, equal to 25,000 to 35,000 T cell genomes, was loaded into each replicate PCR. The purified libraries were quantified using a Qubit 3.0 fluorometer, sized with a Bioanalyzer 2100, and then quantified again using the KAPA Library Quantification kit. Each immunoSEQ 96-well plate was sequenced on its own single-read 150-cycle Illumina NextSeq 550 flow cell. In the source study's methods: Because the immunoSEQ output included only junctional sequences and no quality scores, the filtering could not be the same as the filtering used for full-length reads. To assign V/J genes and CDR3, sequences were annotated against IMGT germline references using PyIR, a Python wrapper for IgBLAST v1.9. Reads with weak V/J assignments (E-value above 1e-6), missing CDR3, stop codons, out-of-frame junctions, or ambiguous translated residues were removed. V3J clonotypes were defined as sequences sharing the same inferred V gene, J gene, and CDR3 amino acid sequence. Percentage overlap between repertoires was calculated by dividing the number of shared unique clonotypes by the size of the smaller repertoire. Three approaches were used to assess repertoire richness: RTK rarefaction, the Chao1 estimator, and Recon v2.1 estimates of unobserved clonotypes. For all TCRbeta clonotypes obtained by the gDNA method from several donors, generation probabilities were computed with OLGA. This immuneACCESS table, as held by TCRdb, lists in-frame sequences with V and J called but not all clones. Of the missing ones, under half trace to an unresolved V gene in checked studies; the others have no known cause. For V, J and clone size, that table is used; D and trimming come from the DNA. Counted in this sample were some 1,900,000 clones; approximately 95% of them appeared once. The ten biggest clones cover 1.2% of the sample.

The sample comprised naive CD8+ T cells sorted from blood. The cell subset or site label, as the study defines it: CD45RA+CCR7+. The chain was built from TRBV7-9 and TRBJ2-1, with the identity of the D gene unclear. This TCR was recovered from a man between 18 and 29 years old in good health. The CDR3 region reads CASSLAISHNEQFF. The DNA sequence follows: TGTGCCAGCAGCTTAGCGATCAGTCACAATGAGCAGTTCTTC.